Below are 27 T cell receptor beta chains sequenced from a single sample in a study of early T cells in non-severe SARS-CoV-2 infection. TCRdb re-called the 5' RACE reads with MiXCR, one entry per CDR3 protein. The sample includes around 28,000 distinct CDR3 sequences, 5% to 6% of them seen just once. Sequenced sample: whole blood. These receptors came from an adult who was a healthcare worker with PCR-confirmed SARS-CoV-2 infection or an uninfected control (not recorded which).

This clonotype was recorded at least ten times. The J gene is TRBJ2-3, the V gene TRBV23-1; 9 nucleotides match TRBD2. TRBV23-1 is known as an ORF, though its function is uncertain. This CDR3 is built from 20 residues. J lost 1 base, V lost 0 bases, and 14 bases had no gene match. The CDR3 sequence is CASSQSKGASGNSGTDTQYF. The CDR3 nucleotides read TGCGCCAGCAGTCAATCGAAGGGGGCTAGCGGGAACTCGGGCACAGATACGCAGTATTTT.

This clonotype was seen many times. The chain employs TRBV11-1 and TRBJ2-3, with D unclear. The CDR3 is 18 residues long. CDR1 SGHAT and CDR2 FQDESV come from the germline V gene (reference sequence). V lost 2 bases and J 1 base, leaving 19 bases between the germline ends. CDR3 coding DNA: TGTGCCAGCAGCTTAAGGCGGAGTGGTTTCTTGCGCACAGATACGCAGTATTTT. Its protein product is CASSLRRSGFLRTDTQYF.

This clonotype was counted at least ten times. The chain employs TRBV6-6 and TRBJ2-1, with 7 bases that match TRBD1. Germline assignment: CDR1 MNHNY and CDR2 SVGAGI (reference sequence). This CDR3 contains 16 residues. V was clipped by 0 bases and J by 8 bases; unmatched bases: 10. DNA of the CDR3: TGTGCCAGCAGTTACTCGGTAGGGGGCCCACACCATGAGCAGTTCTTC. It codes for CASSYSVGGPHHEQFF.

This clonotype was recorded many times. This rearrangement joins TRBV29-1 to TRBJ2-3; 9 nucleotides match TRBD1. There are 14 residues in the CDR3. Germline V gene lookup returns CDR1 SQVTM and CDR2 ANQGSEA. The ends lost 6 bases at V and 6 bases at J; junction bases unmatched: 10. The CDR3 protein is CSVAGTGSVDTQYF. In DNA, the CDR3 is TGCAGCGTGGCCGGGACAGGGAGTGTGGATACGCAGTATTTT.

This clonotype was detected ten times or more. The chain carries TRBV9 and TRBJ2-6, with D possibly being TRBD1 (6 bases). Germline V gene sequence: CDR1 SGDLS, CDR2 YYNGEE. CDR3 length: 18 residues. V lost 1 base, J lost 0 bases, and 14 bases lay in between. CDR3 in DNA: TGTGCCAGCAGCGTACTTGGACAGAGCTTCTCTGGGGCCAACGTCCTGACTTTC. Translation: CASSVLGQSFSGANVLTF.

Only a few counts were recorded for this clonotype. The V and J genes are TRBV29-1 and TRBJ2-7; D is possibly TRBD2 (6 bases). Trimming shortened V by 3 bases and J by 0 bases, and 15 bases separated the two germline ends. CDR3 length equals 15 residues. The germline CDR1 and CDR2 sequences are SQVTM and ANQGSEA. CDR3 nucleotide sequence: TGCAGCGTTGATAGCGGCAGCTTTTTCTCCTACGAGCAGTACTTC. It translates to CSVDSGSFFSYEQYF.

This clonotype has at least ten counts. This chain links TRBV24-1 with TRBJ2-3; TRBD2 agrees at 7 bases. In germline, CDR1 is KGHDR, CDR2 SFDVKD. V lost 8 bases and J lost 3; bases outside the gene matches: 10. The CDR3 consists of 15 residues. The CDR3: CATKDSGGRTDTQYF. As DNA, the CDR3 is TGTGCCACCAAGGATTCGGGAGGCCGGACAGATACGCAGTATTTT.

This clonotype was counted at least ten times. This chain uses TRBV18 with TRBJ1-4; 9 bases line up with TRBD1. CDR1 KGHSH and CDR2 LQKENI come from the germline V gene. V dropped 2 bases and J dropped 5; count of bases not matched to a gene: 3. The CDR3 consists of 15 residues. The DNA of the CDR3 is TGTGCCAGCTCACCATCGACAGGGGGAAATGAAAAACTGTTTTTT. Protein product: CASSPSTGGNEKLFF.

The table lists this clonotype with many counts. V gene TRBV25-1 combines with J gene TRBJ2-1; TRBD2 matches 11 bases. The germline CDR1 and CDR2 sequences are MGHDK and SYGVNS. The length of the CDR3 is 13 residues. Losses at the gene ends were 8 bases for V and 6 bases for J; bases not matched to a gene: 3. CDR3 protein: CASATSGSNEQFF. The CDR3 DNA is TGTGCCAGCGCCACTAGCGGGAGCAATGAGCAGTTCTTC. Combining the CDR3 with reference TRBV25-1 and TRBJ2-1 gives the whole variable domain EADIYQTPRYLVIGTGKKITLECSQTMGHDKMYWYQQDPGMELHLIHYSYGVNSTEKGDLSSESTVSRIRTEHFPLTLESARPSHTSQYLCASATSGSNEQFFGPGTRLTVL.

The chain couples TRBV18 to TRBJ1-2, with 7 bases matching TRBD1. This CDR3 spans 14 amino acids. Germline CDR1 is KGHSH and CDR2 is LQKENI. Trimming took 3 bases from V and 2 from J; bases not matched to a gene: 3. CDR3 protein: CASSPGTDNYGYTF. CDR3 nucleotide sequence: TGTGCCAGCTCACCCGGGACAGACAACTATGGCTACACCTTC.

This chain joins TRBV10-3 and TRBJ2-1; maybe TRBD2 (5 bases). Germline lookup yields CDR1 ENHRY and CDR2 SYGVKD. The CDR3 sequence is 14 residues long. Trimming pared 0 bases from V and 2 bases from J, leaving 5 bases between. CDR3 amino acids: CAISESGTYNEQFF. The CDR3 region has the DNA TGTGCCATCAGTGAGTCCGGGACCTACAATGAGCAGTTCTTC.

Comments on this clonotype: An end of the junction differs from the germline gene, which may be a read error. The chain joins TRBV13 to TRBJ2-3, with D perhaps TRBD2 (6 bases). CDR1 and CDR2 (germline): PRHDT, FYEKMQ (reference sequence). This CDR3 is 19 amino acids long. The CDR3 spells CANSPRRVLAQRDSDTQYF. CDR3 in DNA: TGTGCCAACAGCCCGCGTCGCGTGCTAGCTCAAAGGGACTCAGATACGCAGTATTTT.

This clonotype was seen repeatedly, ten times or more. This rearrangement joins TRBV5-7 to TRBJ1-1, with unresolved D. TRBV5-7 is placed among ORFs of uncertain function. V was trimmed by 5 bases and J by 6 bases, leaving 14 bases between them. This CDR3 spans 13 amino acids. The CDR3 is CASSLVRQPEAFF. The CDR3 DNA reads as TGTGCCAGCAGTTTAGTTCGGCAGCCTGAAGCTTTCTTT.

With respect to this clonotype: Being one base from a much bigger clone, this may be a read error. The V gene is TRBV3-1, the J gene TRBJ2-7; TRBD2 is a possible D gene (5 bases). This CDR3 region has 12 residues. The germline V gene encodes CDR1 LGHDT and CDR2 YNNKEL (reference sequence). The CDR3 sequence is CASSQGEFERYF. The CDR3 nucleotides are TGTGCCAGCAGCCAAGGGGAGTTCGAGCGGTACTTC.

This clonotype was detected many times. The CDR3 reads CASTPGGGNTQYF. The CDR3 nucleotides read TGTGCCAGCACCCCGGGAGGGGGAAATACGCAGTATTTT. The chain carries TRBV28 and TRBJ2-3; TRBD2 agrees at 8 bases. Germline V gene lookup returns CDR1 MDHEN and CDR2 SYDVKM. The V gene end was trimmed by 7 bases and the J gene end by 7 bases; junction bases not matched to a gene: 7. The CDR3 consists of 13 residues.

This clonotype was seen repeatedly, ten times or more. The genes are TRBV10-3 and TRBJ2-1, with 9 bases lining up with TRBD2. With 6 bases clipped from V and 5 bases from J, the junction kept 5 bases outside the gene matches. The CDR3 contains 14 residues. In germline, CDR1 is ENHRY, CDR2 SYGVKD. The CDR3 coding sequence is TGTGCCATCAGGGAGACTAGCGGAGACAATGAGCAGTTCTTC. Translated, it gives CAIRETSGDNEQFF.

This clonotype was observed many times. The gene calls are TRBV20-1 and TRBJ1-5; D not resolved. V lost 2 bases and J lost 0, with 5 bases in between. Germline CDR1 and CDR2: DFQATT and SNEGSKA (reference sequence). The CDR3 has 13 amino acids. This chain's CDR3 is CSARPFSNQPQHF. DNA of the CDR3: TGCAGTGCTAGACCTTTTAGCAATCAGCCCCAGCATTTT.

The chain recombines TRBV14 with TRBJ1-2; no definite D call. Trimming took off 0 bases at V and 6 bases at J, with 14 bases between the two ends. Germline values: CDR1 SGHDN, CDR2 FVKESK. The CDR3 length is 15 residues. The CDR3 region has the DNA TGTGCCAGCAGCCAAGACCTCTCGGGGTTGGATGGCTACACCTTC. It specifies CASSQDLSGLDGYTF.

This chain joins TRBV6-5 and TRBJ1-4; D possibly corresponds to TRBD1 (6 bases). Per the germline V gene, CDR1 is MNHEY and CDR2 is SVGAGI. CDR3 size: 14 residues. Deletions cut 2 bases from V and 4 bases from J, with 8 bases between. Here the CDR3 reads CASSYRGSNEKLFF. Written as DNA, the CDR3 is TGTGCCAGCAGTTACAGGGGGAGTAATGAAAAACTGTTTTTT.

This clonotype was detected many times. V and J are TRBV7-2 and TRBJ2-1; 12 bases align to TRBD2. Germline V CDR1 and CDR2: SGHTA, FQGNSA. The V and J ends lost 4 bases and 4 bases, in that order; junction bases with no gene match: 2. This CDR3 comprises 15 residues. CDR3 loop: CASSSTSGRYNEQFF. The CDR3 DNA is TGTGCCAGCAGCTCGACTAGCGGGAGATACAATGAGCAGTTCTTC.

There are many counts of this clonotype. This sequence joins TRBV5-1 and TRBJ2-1, with 9 bases aligning to TRBD2. The CDR3 is 14 amino acids. The ends lost 0 bases at V and 9 bases at J; junction bases unmatched: 4. Germline V lookup: CDR1 SGHRS, CDR2 YFSETQ. The CDR3 DNA is TGCGCCAGCAGCTTGGTGGTTAGCGGGGGTGAGCAGTTCTTC. The encoded protein is CASSLVVSGGEQFF.

V and J are TRBV5-1 and TRBJ2-3; the D is unclear. This CDR3 is built from 10 residues. Per the germline V gene, CDR1 is SGHRS and CDR2 is YFSETQ. The germline V and J ends were trimmed by 10 bases and 2 bases, with 5 bases remaining between them. In DNA, the CDR3 is TGCGCCGGGATCACAGATACGCAGTATTTT. This encodes CAGITDTQYF.

The table lists this clonotype with many counts. V is TRBV4-1 and J is TRBJ2-7, with D unresolved. Looked up from germline, CDR1 is MGHRA and CDR2 is YSYEKL. Trimming cost V 1 base and J 0 bases, with 13 bases left between them. CDR3 length: 16 residues. CDR3 bases: TGCGCCAGCAGCCAAGCGGCAGCAAGGAGCTCCTACGAGCAGTACTTC. It yields the protein CASSQAAARSSYEQYF.

This clonotype showed up many times. V usage is TRBV21-1 and J usage is TRBJ2-1; the table names TRBD2, a call not compared with the DNA. TRBV21-1 counts as a pseudogene. CDR3 length: 15 amino acids. The CDR3 region has the DNA TGTGCCAGCAGCAAAGAGCCTAGCGGTTACAATGAGCAGTTCTTC. Translation: CASSKEPSGYNEQFF.

The sample holds many counts of this clonotype. V is TRBV19 and J is TRBJ2-2, with 10 bases lining up with TRBD2. The CDR3 is 15 amino acids. Germline lookup yields CDR1 LNHDA and CDR2 SQIVND (reference sequence). V lost 8 bases and J lost 5; bases outside the gene matches: 8. Written as DNA, the CDR3 is TGTGCCAGTCATCTAGCGGGAGTTGTAACCGGGGAGCTGTTTTTT. As protein: CASHLAGVVTGELFF.

There are many counts of this clonotype. V gene TRBV4-3 combines with J gene TRBJ1-3, with TRBD1 matching 7 bases. V was clipped by 0 bases and J by 2 bases; unmatched bases: 4. Germline CDR1 LGHNA, CDR2 YSLEER. The CDR3 runs 16 residues. The CDR3 coding sequence is TGCGCCAGCAGCCAAGATCCAGGGGGGGCTGGAAACACCATATATTTT. Protein product: CASSQDPGGAGNTIYF.

This chain links TRBV5-4 with TRBJ2-3; D may be TRBD2 (5 bases). This CDR3 contains 17 residues. The germline V and J ends were trimmed by 0 bases and 2 bases, with 16 bases remaining between them. The germline V gene encodes CDR1 SGHNT and CDR2 YYREEE (reference sequence). For the CDR3, the DNA is TGTGCCAGCAGCTTGGGGGGTGGCGGGCTTTCCACAGATACGCAGTATTTT. Its translation is CASSLGGGGLSTDTQYF.